Described below is a single T cell receptor beta chain sequence and its context. This sample stems from a study of blood T cell repertoires in COVID-19. The overall study: Spain, Italy and the United States supplied samples that represented acute and convalescent COVID-19. The analysed material was cDNA or gDNA that came from T cells, B-cell-depleted T cells, or PBMCs.

Germline CDR1 and CDR2: SGHDN and FVKESK. The V gene lost 5 bases and the J gene lost 7 bases, with 16 bases spanning the gap. The CDR3 is 14 amino acids. During active infection, Seattle patients enrolled and were then monitored through disease. The authors' processing: Amplification with reference gene primers provided the estimates of nucleated cell counts. Only in-frame clones appear in the TCRdb table, and some are missing; sequencing was by immunoSEQ multiplex PCR. Clonal size and the V and J genes are those of that table, whereas D and trimming came from the DNA. The top ten clones hold about 12% of a sample with about 180,000 clones, about 83% of them seen once.

This TCR came from a woman between 70 and 85 years old with COVID-19, enrolled during active disease. Sequencing was done on a sample of peripheral blood. The chain carries TRBV14 and TRBJ2-3, with unresolved D. The CDR3 protein is CASSATPHENTQYF. The CDR3 bases are TGTGCCAGCAGCGCCACACCACATGAAAATACGCAGTATTTT. The entire variable domain, with the rest obtained from reference TRBV14 and TRBJ2-3, is as follows: EAGVTQFPSHSVIEKGQTVTLRCDPISGHDNLYWYRRVMGKEIKFLLHFVKESKQDESGMPNNRFLAERTGGTYSTLKVQPAELEDSGVYFCASSATPHENTQYFGPGTRLTVL.